Listed below are T cell receptor beta chains from one sample, sequenced in a study of cytomegalovirus exposure and HLA in healthy donors. TCRdb's table, derived via immunoSEQ multiplex PCR, lists solely in-frame clones and lacks some. The table lists approximately 150,000 clones, more than 65% of them singletons. Sequenced sample: PBMCs. These receptors came from a man over 45 in good health and CMV-seropositive. CDR3s include the opening cysteine and the closing phenylalanine or tryptophan. Each record gives: J gene, D gene, V gene, clone size, CDR3 protein, CDR3 DNA. A D gene is named only where the DNA matches it firmly. Part of the rows lack a size; the others show once, few, many or a class for expanded clones.

j_call: TRBJ2-7
d_call: -
v_call: TRBV27
clone_size: -
cdr3_aa: CASRDTNSYEQYF
cdr3_nt: TGTGCCAGCCGGGACACCAACTCCTACGAGCAGTACTTC

j_call: TRBJ2-7
d_call: TRBD2
v_call: TRBV5-4
clone_size: once
cdr3_aa: CASSLSLSGSTYEQYF
cdr3_nt: TGTGCCAGCAGCTTGTCCCTGAGCGGGAGTACCTACGAGCAGTACTTC

j_call: TRBJ1-5
d_call: -
v_call: TRBV27
clone_size: once
cdr3_aa: CASSLFPLRQPQHF
cdr3_nt: TGTGCCAGCAGCCTCTTCCCCCTTCGTCAGCCCCAGCATTTT

j_call: TRBJ2-1
d_call: TRBD2
v_call: TRBV11-2
clone_size: -
cdr3_aa: CASSEMGLADNEQFF
cdr3_nt: TGTGCCAGCAGCGAAATGGGACTAGCGGACAATGAGCAGTTCTTC

j_call: TRBJ2-7
d_call: TRBD1
v_call: TRBV30
clone_size: few
cdr3_aa: CAWSRDRGNEQYF
cdr3_nt: TGTGCCTGGAGTCGGGACAGGGGGAACGAGCAGTACTTC

j_call: TRBJ2-3
d_call: TRBD2
v_call: TRBV6-6
clone_size: -
cdr3_aa: CASSLGLAGGRDTQYF
cdr3_nt: TGTGCCAGCAGTTTAGGACTAGCGGGAGGGAGAGATACGCAGTATTTT

j_call: TRBJ2-7
d_call: -
v_call: TRBV6-1
clone_size: -
cdr3_aa: CASRGSDRSYEQYF
cdr3_nt: TGTGCCAGCAGAGGCAGCGACCGCTCCTACGAGCAGTACTTC

j_call: TRBJ1-5
d_call: -
v_call: TRBV5-1
clone_size: once
cdr3_aa: CASSLAGGNQPQHF
cdr3_nt: TGCGCCAGCAGCTTGGCCGGCGGGAATCAGCCCCAGCATTTT

j_call: TRBJ1-4
d_call: -
v_call: TRBV9
clone_size: -
cdr3_aa: CASSVGPDATNEKLFF
cdr3_nt: TGTGCCAGCAGCGTAGGTCCAGATGCAACTAATGAAAAACTGTTTTTT

j_call: TRBJ1-4
d_call: TRBD1
v_call: TRBV27
clone_size: -
cdr3_aa: CASSPRQGPNEKLFF
cdr3_nt: TGTGCCAGCAGTCCCCGACAGGGACCCAATGAAAAACTGTTTTTT

j_call: TRBJ2-2
d_call: TRBD2
v_call: TRBV18
clone_size: -
cdr3_aa: CASSPSTSGSKTGELFF
cdr3_nt: TGTGCCAGCTCACCATCTACTAGCGGGAGTAAAACCGGGGAGCTGTTTTTT

j_call: TRBJ1-2
d_call: TRBD1
v_call: TRBV7-9
clone_size: -
cdr3_aa: CASSLLTGGDYGYTF
cdr3_nt: TGTGCCAGCAGCTTATTAACAGGGGGCGACTATGGCTACACCTTC

j_call: TRBJ2-7
d_call: TRBD1
v_call: TRBV5-5
clone_size: -
cdr3_aa: CASSLGQGITYEQYF
cdr3_nt: TGTGCCAGCAGCTTGGGACAGGGGATCACCTACGAGCAGTACTTC

j_call: TRBJ2-5
d_call: TRBD2
v_call: TRBV2
clone_size: few
cdr3_aa: CASTGTSGGQETQYF
cdr3_nt: TGTGCCAGCACCGGGACTAGCGGGGGACAAGAGACCCAGTACTTC

j_call: TRBJ2-7
d_call: -
v_call: TRBV6-5
clone_size: few
cdr3_aa: CASSPGLGSYEQYF
cdr3_nt: TGTGCCAGCAGCCCCGGACTGGGCTCCTACGAGCAGTACTTC

j_call: TRBJ2-3
d_call: TRBD2
v_call: TRBV27
clone_size: few
cdr3_aa: CASSLRLAGATYTDTQYF
cdr3_nt: TGTGCCAGCAGTTTACGGCTAGCGGGAGCTACGTACACAGATACGCAGTATTTT

j_call: TRBJ2-1
d_call: TRBD2
v_call: TRBV11-1
clone_size: -
cdr3_aa: CASSPPTSGRWFF
cdr3_nt: TGTGCCAGCAGCCCCCCGACTAGCGGGAGATGGTTCTTC

j_call: TRBJ2-5
d_call: TRBD2
v_call: TRBV5-1
clone_size: -
cdr3_aa: CASSRGDGETQYF
cdr3_nt: TGCGCCAGCAGCCGGGGGGACGGAGAGACCCAGTACTTC

j_call: TRBJ1-3
d_call: -
v_call: TRBV27
clone_size: -
cdr3_aa: CASSLNRISSGNTIYF
cdr3_nt: TGTGCCAGCAGTTTAAACAGGATAAGCTCTGGAAACACCATATATTTT

j_call: TRBJ1-1
d_call: TRBD1
v_call: TRBV5-1
clone_size: -
cdr3_aa: CASSRGAGGAGWNTEAFF
cdr3_nt: TGCGCCAGCAGCAGGGGGGCAGGGGGCGCGGGGTGGAACACTGAAGCTTTCTTT

j_call: TRBJ2-4
d_call: TRBD1
v_call: TRBV13
clone_size: -
cdr3_aa: CASSWTGMLAKNIQYF
cdr3_nt: TGTGCCAGCAGCTGGACAGGGATGCTAGCCAAAAACATTCAGTACTTC

j_call: TRBJ2-5
d_call: TRBD2
v_call: TRBV4-2
clone_size: -
cdr3_aa: CASSQDWRGGLETQYF
cdr3_nt: TGTGCCAGCAGCCAAGATTGGCGGGGGGGGTTGGAGACCCAGTACTTC

j_call: TRBJ2-3
d_call: -
v_call: TRBV7-7
clone_size: -
cdr3_aa: CASSPRGPDTQYF
cdr3_nt: TGTGCTAGCAGCCCCCGGGGTCCAGATACGCAGTACTTT

j_call: TRBJ2-2
d_call: TRBD2
v_call: TRBV10-3
clone_size: -
cdr3_aa: CAITGGAGVTGELFF
cdr3_nt: TGTGCCATCACCGGAGGAGCGGGAGTCACCGGGGAGCTGTTTTTT

j_call: TRBJ2-1
d_call: TRBD2
v_call: TRBV10-3
clone_size: -
cdr3_aa: CAISESGTGTSGRNEQFF
cdr3_nt: TGTGCCATCAGTGAGTCGGGGACGGGGACTAGCGGGAGGAATGAGCAGTTCTTC

j_call: TRBJ2-3
d_call: -
v_call: TRBV6-5
clone_size: -
cdr3_aa: CASSYSRAGGTDTQYF
cdr3_nt: TGTGCCAGCAGTTACTCGAGGGCAGGAGGCACAGATACGCAGTATTTT

j_call: TRBJ2-5
d_call: TRBD2
v_call: TRBV7-9
clone_size: -
cdr3_aa: CASSSSGKGTQYF
cdr3_nt: TGTGCCAGCAGTTCTAGCGGGAAAGGGACCCAGTACTTC

j_call: TRBJ2-3
d_call: -
v_call: TRBV12-5
clone_size: -
cdr3_aa: CASGLEQDYTDTQYF
cdr3_nt: TGTGCTAGTGGTTTGGAACAGGATTACACAGATACGCAGTATTTT

j_call: TRBJ2-3
d_call: -
v_call: TRBV7-2
clone_size: -
cdr3_aa: CASSLNSADTQYF
cdr3_nt: TGTGCCAGCAGCTTAAATAGTGCAGATACGCAGTATTTT

j_call: TRBJ2-7
d_call: -
v_call: TRBV18
clone_size: -
cdr3_aa: CASSPRVNYEQYF
cdr3_nt: TGTGCCAGCTCACCTCGGGTGAACTACGAGCAGTACTTC

j_call: TRBJ2-7
d_call: TRBD1
v_call: TRBV5-1
clone_size: -
cdr3_aa: CASSPPGQMMYEQYF
cdr3_nt: TGCGCCAGCAGCCCCCCGGGACAGATGATGTACGAGCAGTACTTC

j_call: TRBJ1-5
d_call: TRBD1
v_call: TRBV28
clone_size: few
cdr3_aa: CASSSPGQGVQAQHF
cdr3_nt: TGTGCCAGCAGTTCTCCGGGACAGGGAGTTCAGGCCCAGCATTTT

j_call: TRBJ1-1
d_call: -
v_call: TRBV2
clone_size: -
cdr3_aa: CASSEARGHTEAFF
cdr3_nt: TGTGCCAGCAGTGAAGCCCGAGGGCACACTGAAGCTTTCTTT

j_call: TRBJ1-5
d_call: TRBD1
v_call: TRBV30
clone_size: -
cdr3_aa: CAWSGQGGQPQHF
cdr3_nt: TGTGCCTGGAGTGGACAGGGAGGCCAGCCCCAGCATTTT

j_call: TRBJ2-3
d_call: -
v_call: TRBV5-1
clone_size: -
cdr3_aa: CASSLSQGGTDTQYF
cdr3_nt: TGCGCCAGCAGCTTGTCGCAGGGAGGAACAGATACGCAGTATTTT

j_call: TRBJ2-1
d_call: -
v_call: TRBV28
clone_size: -
cdr3_aa: CASGEYEQFF
cdr3_nt: TGTGCCAGCGGAGAGTATGAGCAGTTCTTC

j_call: TRBJ2-2
d_call: TRBD2
v_call: TRBV6-6
clone_size: -
cdr3_aa: CASSPGLVNTGELFF
cdr3_nt: TGTGCCAGCAGCCCGGGACTAGTGAACACCGGGGAGCTGTTTTTT